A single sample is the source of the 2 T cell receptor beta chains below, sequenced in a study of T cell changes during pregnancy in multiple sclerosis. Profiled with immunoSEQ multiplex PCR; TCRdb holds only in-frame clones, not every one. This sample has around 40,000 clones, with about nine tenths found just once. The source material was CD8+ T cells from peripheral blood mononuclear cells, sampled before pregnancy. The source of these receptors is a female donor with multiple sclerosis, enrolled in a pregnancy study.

CDR3 sequence reads: CASSFLYYEQYF. The CDR3 nucleotides are TGTGCCAGCAGCTTCTTGTACTACGAGCAGTACTTC. The chain links TRBV5-6 to TRBJ2-7; D is ambiguous. Germline assignment: CDR1 SGHDT and CDR2 YYEEEE. V was pared by 2 bases and J by 3 bases, with 6 bases between. CDR3 length equals 12 residues.

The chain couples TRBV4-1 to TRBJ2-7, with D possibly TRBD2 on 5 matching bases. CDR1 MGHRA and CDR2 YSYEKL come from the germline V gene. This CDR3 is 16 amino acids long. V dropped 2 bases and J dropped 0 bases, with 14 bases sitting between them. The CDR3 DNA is TGCGCCAGCAGCCAACAACTCGGGGTCAGCTCCTACGAGCAGTACTTC. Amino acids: CASSQQLGVSSYEQYF.